This T cell receptor (beta chain) came from a study of blood T cell repertoires in COVID-19 (dated by TCRdb to 2018 to 2021). About the investigation overall: Samples from collaborators originated in the United States, Italy and Spain and spanned both the acute and convalescent phases of COVID-19. The material from the prospective study consisted of cDNA or gDNA derived from T cells, B-cell-depleted T cells, or PBMCs. The dataset comprised deeply sampled blood TCRbeta repertoires from subjects exposed to, actively infected with, or recovered from COVID-19. The repertoires were released in a freely available public database intended as a resource for research on the immune response to SARS-CoV-2. The samples were drawn from the first 160 participants of the ongoing ImmuneRACE study and from over 950 subjects provided by 6 global collaborators. A de-identified subject ID, COVID-19 status, age in years and sex were almost always included in the sample metadata. Where available, HLA class I and class II types were obtained from metadata supplied by the sample provider rather than from assay-based typing.

Whole blood was collected in K2EDTA tubes by collaborating institutions according to the institutions' own protocols. Collaborator samples were shipped for TCRbeta analysis as frozen whole blood, isolated PBMCs, or DNA extracted from either sample type. Comment on this clone: Its recognized antigen is unknown. No base quality information exists; no much larger clone differs at one position.

TCRbeta CDR3 regions were amplified from genomic DNA by means of the immunoSEQ Assay, a bias-controlled multiplex PCR. The original pipeline was this. Within the assay, amplification of reference gene primers was used to estimate how many nucleated cells each sample contained. Sequence reads were collapsed and filtered to measure the absolute abundance of every unique TCRbeta CDR3 rearrangement. For each sample, productive Simpson clonality was calculated as the square root of Simpson's diversity index over productive rearrangements. The table was pulled from immuneACCESS by TCRdb, which kept in-frame rearrangements only. Such tables lose some clones; where checked, under half of the loss comes from unresolved V genes, and the rest has no known cause. The V and J calls and the clone size are those of that table, but D and trimming were determined from the DNA. This sample has 20,000 to 30,000 clones in its table, and roughly nine tenths of those were observed once. The top ten hold around 8.9% of the sample.

The study at large found these results: Clinical and demographic metadata were provided uncurated, with the amount varying by source and participant.

This clonotype originated in a man in his 70s with acute or convalescent COVID-19. Sequencing used peripheral blood.

The CDR3 amino acid sequence is: CASRLGGTSGYNEQFF. The DNA sequence follows: TGTGCCAGCAGACTTGGCGGAACTAGCGGTTACAATGAGCAGTTCTTC. The chain joins TRBV3-1 (or the pseudogene TRBV3-2) to TRBJ2-1, and 8 bases in between align with TRBD2. Relative to germline, V is missing 6 bases and J is missing 4 bases, with 11 bases of the junction outside any gene match. From a lookup of the germline V gene (reference sequence), CDR1 and CDR2 are LGHDT and YNNKEL. The CDR3, from cysteine to phenylalanine, totals 16 residues. Only CDR3 DNA remains: 48 bases, in frame from the first base.